This T cell receptor (beta chain) appears in the sequencing data of a study of blood T cell repertoires in COVID-19. Whole-study context: T cells, B-cell-depleted T cells, or PBMCs provided the cDNA or gDNA that served as material.

This CDR3 region has 15 residues. V was clipped by 1 base and J by 0 bases, with 7 bases between them. The germline V gene encodes CDR1 MGHRA and CDR2 YSYEKL. In the original analysis: Estimated nucleated cell counts came from reference gene primer amplification. Sequenced by immunoSEQ multiplex PCR; TCRdb stores in-frame clones only, minus some. V and J calls and clone size come straight from that table; D and trimming were deduced from the DNA. This table has over 250,000 clones, about 88% appearing once. This clonotype was sampled from a middle-aged woman who had recovered from COVID-19. Sequenced sample: peripheral blood. The chain is built from TRBV4-1 and TRBJ2-4; D unclear. CDR3 bases: TGCGCCAGCAGCCAAGCACAGCTAGCCAAAAACATTCAGTACTTC. Translated: CASSQAQLAKNIQYF.